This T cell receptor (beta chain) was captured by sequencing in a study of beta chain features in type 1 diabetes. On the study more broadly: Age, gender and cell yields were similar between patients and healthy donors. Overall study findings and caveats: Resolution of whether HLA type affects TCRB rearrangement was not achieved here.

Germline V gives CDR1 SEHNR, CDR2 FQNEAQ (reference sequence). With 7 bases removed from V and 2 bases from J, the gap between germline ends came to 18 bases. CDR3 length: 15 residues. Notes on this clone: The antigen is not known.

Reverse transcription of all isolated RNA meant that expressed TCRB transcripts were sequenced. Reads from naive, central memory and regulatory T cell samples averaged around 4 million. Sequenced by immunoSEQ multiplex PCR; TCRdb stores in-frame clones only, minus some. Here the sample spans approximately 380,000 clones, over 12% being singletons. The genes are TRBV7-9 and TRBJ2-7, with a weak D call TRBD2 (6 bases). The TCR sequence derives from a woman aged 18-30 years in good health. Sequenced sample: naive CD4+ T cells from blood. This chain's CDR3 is CASKPGGSAAYEQYF. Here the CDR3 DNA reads TGTGCCAGCAAACCCGGGGGTAGCGCAGCCTACGAGCAGTACTTC.